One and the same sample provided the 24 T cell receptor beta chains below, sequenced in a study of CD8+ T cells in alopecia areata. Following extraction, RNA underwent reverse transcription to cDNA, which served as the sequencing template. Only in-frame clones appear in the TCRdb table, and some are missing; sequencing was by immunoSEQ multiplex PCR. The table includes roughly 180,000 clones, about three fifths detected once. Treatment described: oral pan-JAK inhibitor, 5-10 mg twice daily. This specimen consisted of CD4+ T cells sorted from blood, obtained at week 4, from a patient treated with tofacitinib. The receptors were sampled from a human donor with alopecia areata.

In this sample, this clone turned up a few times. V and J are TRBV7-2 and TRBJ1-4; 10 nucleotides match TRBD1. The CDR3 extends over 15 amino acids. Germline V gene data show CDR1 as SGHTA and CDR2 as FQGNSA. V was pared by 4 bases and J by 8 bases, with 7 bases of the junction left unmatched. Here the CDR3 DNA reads TGTGCCAGCAGCTCCCGACAGGGGGCAAAAGAAAAACTGTTTTTT. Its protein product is CASSSRQGAKEKLFF.

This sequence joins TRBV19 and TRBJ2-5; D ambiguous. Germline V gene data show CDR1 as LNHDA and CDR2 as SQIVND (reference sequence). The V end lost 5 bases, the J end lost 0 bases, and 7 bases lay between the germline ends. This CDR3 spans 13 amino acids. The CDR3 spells CASSLRYQETQYF. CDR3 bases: TGTGCCAGTAGTCTCCGGTACCAAGAGACCCAGTACTTC.

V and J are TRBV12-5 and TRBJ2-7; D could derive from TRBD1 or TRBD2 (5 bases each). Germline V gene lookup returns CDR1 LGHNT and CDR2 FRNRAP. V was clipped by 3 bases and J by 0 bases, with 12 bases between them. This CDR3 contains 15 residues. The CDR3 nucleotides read TGTGCTAGTGGTTTAGGGGCAGGGAGCTCCTACGAGCAGTACTTC. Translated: CASGLGAGSSYEQYF.

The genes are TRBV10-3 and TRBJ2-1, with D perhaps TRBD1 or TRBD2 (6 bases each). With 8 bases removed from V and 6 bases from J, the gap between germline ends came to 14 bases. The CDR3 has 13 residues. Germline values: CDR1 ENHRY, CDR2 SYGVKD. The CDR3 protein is CAIRGLASNEQFF. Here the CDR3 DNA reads TGTGCCATCCGGGGGCTAGCTAGCAATGAGCAGTTCTTC.

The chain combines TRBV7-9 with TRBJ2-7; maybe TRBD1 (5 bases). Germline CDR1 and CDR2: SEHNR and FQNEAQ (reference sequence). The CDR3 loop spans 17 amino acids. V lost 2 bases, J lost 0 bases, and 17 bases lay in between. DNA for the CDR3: TGTGCCAGCAGCTTACCCCCAGGTAGGGGTGACTCCTACGAGCAGTACTTC. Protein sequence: CASSLPPGRGDSYEQYF.

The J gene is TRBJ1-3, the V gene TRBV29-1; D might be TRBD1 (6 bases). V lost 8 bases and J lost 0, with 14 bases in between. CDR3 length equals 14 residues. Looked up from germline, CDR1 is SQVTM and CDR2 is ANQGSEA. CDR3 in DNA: TGCAGCTCCGGTCAGGGGCACTCTGGAAACACCATATATTTT. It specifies CSSGQGHSGNTIYF.

The CDR3 loop reads CSVLTSGGYSYEQYF. CDR3 sequence (DNA): TGCAGCGTTTTGACTAGCGGGGGATACTCCTACGAGCAGTACTTC. The chain is built from TRBV29-1 and TRBJ2-7, with 12 positions matching TRBD2. V was clipped by 5 bases and J by 0 bases; unmatched bases: 5. The V gene's germline CDR1 is SQVTM and CDR2 ANQGSEA. The CDR3 sequence is 15 residues long.

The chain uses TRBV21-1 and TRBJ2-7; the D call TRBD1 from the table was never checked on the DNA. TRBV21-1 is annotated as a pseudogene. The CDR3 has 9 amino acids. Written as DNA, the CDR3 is TGTGCCAGTCTACAGGGCCCCTCTGTC. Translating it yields CASLQGPSV.

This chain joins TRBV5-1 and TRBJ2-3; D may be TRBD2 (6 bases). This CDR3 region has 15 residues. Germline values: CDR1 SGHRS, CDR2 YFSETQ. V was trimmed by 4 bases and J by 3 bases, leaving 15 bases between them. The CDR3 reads CASSTATRPTDTQYF. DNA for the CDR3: TGCGCCAGCAGCACGGCGACTAGACCAACAGATACGCAGTATTTT.

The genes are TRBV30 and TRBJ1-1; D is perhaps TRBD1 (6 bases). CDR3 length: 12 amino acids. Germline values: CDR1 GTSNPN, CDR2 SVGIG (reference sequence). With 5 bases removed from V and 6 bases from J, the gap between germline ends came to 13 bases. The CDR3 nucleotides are TGTGCCTGGTCGACAGGAGGCCCTGAAGCTTTCTTT. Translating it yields CAWSTGGPEAFF.

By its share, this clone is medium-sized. CDR3 amino acids: CASSQEGRTQYF. In DNA, the CDR3 is TGTGCCAGCAGTCAGGAGGGCCGAACCCAGTACTTC. The chain recombines TRBV6-5 with TRBJ2-5; possible D gene TRBD2, 6 bases. The CDR3 loop spans 12 amino acids. Germline V gene sequence: CDR1 MNHEY, CDR2 SVGAGI. V was cut by 5 bases and J by 8 bases, with 12 bases left in between.

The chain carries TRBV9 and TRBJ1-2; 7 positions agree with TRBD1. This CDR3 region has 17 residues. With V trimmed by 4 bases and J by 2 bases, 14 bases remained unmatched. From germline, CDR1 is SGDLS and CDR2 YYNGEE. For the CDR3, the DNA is TGTGCCAGCAGCTCAAACCCGAAACTGACAGGGAACTATGGCTACACCTTC. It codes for CASSSNPKLTGNYGYTF.

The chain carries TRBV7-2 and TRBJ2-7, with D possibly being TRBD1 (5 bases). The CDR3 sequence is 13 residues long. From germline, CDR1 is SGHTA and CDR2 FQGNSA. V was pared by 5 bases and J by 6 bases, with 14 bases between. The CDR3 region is CASSPQLGREQYF. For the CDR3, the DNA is TGTGCCAGCAGCCCGCAGCTGGGGCGCGAGCAGTACTTC. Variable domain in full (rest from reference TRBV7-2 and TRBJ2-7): GAGVSQSPSNKVTEKGKDVELRCDPISGHTALYWYRQSLGQGLEFLIYFQGNSAPDKSGLPSDRFSAERTGGSVSTLTIQRTQQEDSAVYLCASSPQLGREQYFGPGTRLTVT.

CDR3 nucleotide sequence: TGTGCCAGCAGTTCACCGTATAATTCACCCCTCCACTTT. It translates to CASSSPYNSPLHF. The chain carries TRBV27 and TRBJ1-6; D gene uncertain. This CDR3 has 13 amino acids. The germline V and J ends were trimmed by 4 bases and 4 bases, with 5 bases remaining between them. Germline assignment: CDR1 MNHEY and CDR2 SMNVEV (reference sequence).

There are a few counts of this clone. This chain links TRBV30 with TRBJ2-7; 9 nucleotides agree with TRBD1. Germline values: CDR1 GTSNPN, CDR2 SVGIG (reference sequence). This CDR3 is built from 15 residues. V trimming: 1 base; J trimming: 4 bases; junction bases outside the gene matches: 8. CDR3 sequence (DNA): TGTGCCTGGAGTGGGGGACAGGGAAGTCAGTACGAGCAGTACTTC. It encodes CAWSGGQGSQYEQYF.

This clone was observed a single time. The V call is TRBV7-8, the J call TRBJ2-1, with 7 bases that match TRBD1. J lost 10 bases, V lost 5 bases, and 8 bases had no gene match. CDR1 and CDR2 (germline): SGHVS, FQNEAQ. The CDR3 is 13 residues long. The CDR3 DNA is TGTGCCAGCAGCATTGACAGGGAAGGGGAGCAGTTCTTC. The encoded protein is CASSIDREGEQFF.

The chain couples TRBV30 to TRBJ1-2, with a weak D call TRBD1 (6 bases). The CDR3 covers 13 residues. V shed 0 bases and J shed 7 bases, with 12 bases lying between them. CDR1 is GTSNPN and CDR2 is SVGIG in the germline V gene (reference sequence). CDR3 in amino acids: CAWSVQGQGGYTF. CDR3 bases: TGTGCCTGGAGTGTTCAGGGGCAGGGTGGCTACACCTTC.

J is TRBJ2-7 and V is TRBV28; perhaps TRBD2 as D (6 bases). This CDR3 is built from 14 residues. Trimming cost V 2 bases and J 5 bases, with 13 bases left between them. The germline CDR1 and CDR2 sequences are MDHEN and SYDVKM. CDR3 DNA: TGTGCCAGCAGTTTAGGAGGGGACCGGAACGAGCAGTACTTC. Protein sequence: CASSLGGDRNEQYF.

The CDR3 nucleotides read TGTGCCAGCAGCTCAAGCGGAGAGACCCAGTACTTC. Protein sequence: CASSSSGETQYF. The chain recombines TRBV9 with TRBJ2-5; a possible D gene is TRBD2 (5 bases). The germline V gene has CDR1 SGDLS and CDR2 YYNGEE. CDR3 size: 12 residues. Trimming pared 4 bases from V and 4 bases from J, leaving 8 bases between.

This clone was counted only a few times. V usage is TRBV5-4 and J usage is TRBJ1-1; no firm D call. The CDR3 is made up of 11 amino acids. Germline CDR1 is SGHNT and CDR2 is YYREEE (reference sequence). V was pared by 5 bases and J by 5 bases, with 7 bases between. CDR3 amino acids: CASRSGTEAFF. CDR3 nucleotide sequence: TGTGCCAGCAGGTCGGGGACTGAAGCTTTCTTT.

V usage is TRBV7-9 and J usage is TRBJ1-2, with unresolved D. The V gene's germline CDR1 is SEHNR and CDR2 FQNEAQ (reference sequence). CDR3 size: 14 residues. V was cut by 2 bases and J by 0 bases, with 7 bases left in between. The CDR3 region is CASSLQEANYGYTF. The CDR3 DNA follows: TGTGCCAGCAGCTTACAGGAGGCTAACTATGGCTACACCTTC.

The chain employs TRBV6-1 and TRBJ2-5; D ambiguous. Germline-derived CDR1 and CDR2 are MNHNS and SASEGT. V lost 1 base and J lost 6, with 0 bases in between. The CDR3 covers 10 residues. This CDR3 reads CASSEETQYF. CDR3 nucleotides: TGTGCCAGCAGTGAAGAGACCCAGTACTTC.

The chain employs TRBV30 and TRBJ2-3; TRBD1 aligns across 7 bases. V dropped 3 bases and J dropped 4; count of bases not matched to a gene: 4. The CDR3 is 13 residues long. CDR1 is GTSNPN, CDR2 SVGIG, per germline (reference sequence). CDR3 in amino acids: CAWRQTGSDTQYF. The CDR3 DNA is TGTGCCTGGAGACAGACAGGGTCAGATACGCAGTATTTT.

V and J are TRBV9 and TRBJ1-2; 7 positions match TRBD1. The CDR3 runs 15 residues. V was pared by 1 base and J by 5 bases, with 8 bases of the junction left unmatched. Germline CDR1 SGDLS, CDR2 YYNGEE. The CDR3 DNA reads TGTGCCAGCAGCGTAAGAGCAGGGGGATTTTATGGCTACACCTTC. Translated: CASSVRAGGFYGYTF.